These 27 T cell receptor beta chains share one sample of origin, sequenced in a study of radiation and T cells in renal cell carcinoma. Measured with immunoSEQ multiplex PCR; TCRdb has only the in-frame clones, and not every one. The data show roughly 130,000 clones, around nine tenths seen once. Time point denoted: blood 2 weeks post-SBRT. Noted treatment: 15 Gy SBRT to primary tumor, nephrectomy 4 weeks later. The material was blood, obtained from a patient whose treatment included radiotherapy and nephrectomy. These receptors came from a woman in her 70s with renal cell carcinoma.

The gene calls are TRBV27 and TRBJ2-7; the match to TRBD2 covers 10 bases. The CDR3 length is 14 residues. The V gene end was trimmed by 4 bases and the J gene end by 7 bases; junction bases not matched to a gene: 7. Germline lookup yields CDR1 MNHEY and CDR2 SMNVEV (reference sequence). The CDR3 sequence: CASSSTGLASEQYF. The CDR3 bases are TGTGCCAGCAGTTCTACGGGACTAGCGAGTGAGCAGTACTTC.

The chain joins TRBV7-6 to TRBJ1-5; D perhaps matches TRBD1 (6 bases). Trimming took off 7 bases at V and 5 bases at J, with 15 bases between the two ends. Germline V gene data show CDR1 as SGHVS and CDR2 as FNYEAQ. The length of the CDR3 is 14 residues. CDR3 region: CASNQGGRDQPQHF. The CDR3 coding sequence is TGTGCCAGCAACCAAGGGGGAAGGGATCAGCCCCAGCATTTT.

The rearrangement uses TRBV5-1 and TRBJ1-1; 8 nucleotides match TRBD1. The CDR3 is made up of 14 amino acids. The V gene's germline CDR1 is SGHRS and CDR2 YFSETQ. V dropped 7 bases and J dropped 3; count of bases not matched to a gene: 8. The CDR3 reads CASGRQGWDTEAFF. CDR3 bases: TGCGCCAGCGGGCGACAGGGGTGGGACACTGAAGCTTTCTTT.

The chain uses TRBV18 and TRBJ1-1; D might be TRBD1 (6 bases). Trimming removed 6 bases at V and 6 bases at J, with 14 bases between. CDR1 KGHSH and CDR2 LQKENI come from the germline V gene. The CDR3 covers 13 residues. CDR3 sequence reads: CASSRDRTAEAFF. Written as DNA, the CDR3 is TGTGCCAGCTCCAGAGACAGGACGGCTGAAGCTTTCTTT.

This clone showed up just once. The J gene is TRBJ1-1, the V gene TRBV6-4, with D unresolved. Germline CDR1 reads MRHNA; CDR2 reads SNTAGT. Between the trimmed V and J ends, which lost 6 bases and 10 bases, there was a span of 18 bases. The CDR3 is 13 amino acids. CDR3 in amino acids: CASRPGESAVAFF. DNA of the CDR3: TGTGCCAGCAGGCCGGGCGAAAGTGCGGTAGCTTTCTTT.

This rearrangement joins TRBV6-5 to TRBJ2-2; the D is unclear. The CDR3 is 15 amino acids. The V gene lost 2 bases and the J gene lost 0 bases, with 7 bases spanning the gap. Germline V gene lookup returns CDR1 MNHEY and CDR2 SVGAGI. The CDR3 DNA reads as TGTGCCAGCAGTTACCACAGCTCGAACACCGGGGAGCTGTTTTTT. Translated, it gives CASSYHSSNTGELFF.

The V and J genes are TRBV29-1 and TRBJ2-3; the D gene is possibly TRBD1 (5 bases). V was pared by 7 bases and J by 0 bases, with 17 bases between. This CDR3 has 15 amino acids. Germline V gives CDR1 SQVTM, CDR2 ANQGSEA. The CDR3 is CSGLRASLSTDTQYF. CDR3 in DNA: TGCAGCGGGCTCAGGGCGAGTCTAAGCACAGATACGCAGTATTTT.

The rearrangement links TRBV29-1 to TRBJ1-1; no clear D. V was shortened by 7 bases and J by 5 bases, with 14 bases between the two germline ends. The CDR3 has 12 amino acids. CDR1 and CDR2 (germline): SQVTM, ANQGSEA. CDR3 in DNA: TGCAGCGCCACTACATCGGGAACTGAAGCTTTCTTT. This sequence encodes CSATTSGTEAFF.

This sequence joins TRBV5-1 and TRBJ2-1; D is undetermined. There are 13 residues in the CDR3. Trimming shortened V by 5 bases and J by 9 bases, and 15 bases separated the two germline ends. Germline V CDR1 and CDR2: SGHRS, YFSETQ. The DNA for the CDR3 is TGCGCCAGCAGTCCGGCCTCTTTTCTTGAGCAGTTCTTC. It is translated as CASSPASFLEQFF.

This chain links TRBV19 with TRBJ2-7; TRBD1 matches 11 bases. The CDR3 is 13 residues long. The V gene's germline CDR1 is LNHDA and CDR2 SQIVND (reference sequence). The V gene end was trimmed by 4 bases and the J gene end by 5 bases; junction bases not matched to a gene: 1. In nucleotides, the CDR3 is TGTGCCAGTAGTAAGGGACAGGGGGACGAGCAGTACTTC. Translated, it gives CASSKGQGDEQYF. Looking up the rest from reference TRBV19 and TRBJ2-7 gives the full variable domain: DGGITQSPKYLFRKEGQNVTLSCEQNLNHDAMYWYRQDPGQGLRLIYYSQIVNDFQKGDIAEGYSVSREKKESFPLTVTSAQKNPTAFYLCASSKGQGDEQYFGPGTRLTVT.

The J gene is TRBJ2-7, the V gene TRBV27; D may be TRBD2 (6 bases). Germline values: CDR1 MNHEY, CDR2 SMNVEV (reference sequence). The CDR3 sequence is 11 residues long. V was shortened by 6 bases and J by 3 bases, with 6 bases between the two germline ends. CDR3 DNA sequence: TGTGCCAGCAGGGGAGGCTACGAGCAGTACTTC. Translating it yields CASRGGYEQYF.

This clone was seen only once. This specimen includes other DNA sequences encoding the same CDR3. The rearrangement uses TRBV30 and TRBJ2-3; TRBD2 aligns across 13 bases. The CDR3 extends over 15 amino acids. Germline values: CDR1 GTSNPN, CDR2 SVGIG (reference sequence). With V trimmed by 8 bases and J by 2 bases, 7 bases remained unmatched. DNA for the CDR3: TGTGCCCGTGGACTAGCGGGAGCCCACACAGATACGCAGTATTTT. Translation: CARGLAGAHTDTQYF. Variable domain in full (rest from reference TRBV30 and TRBJ2-3): SQTIHQWPATLVQPVGSPLSLECTVEGTSNPNLYWYRQAAGRGLQLLFYSVGIGQISSEVPQNLSASRPQDRQFILSSKKLLLSDSGFYLCARGLAGAHTDTQYFGPGTRLTVL.

This clone occurred once. CDR3 sequence reads: CASSLAAGQKRGRIYF. The CDR3 nucleotides are TGTGCCAGCAGCTTGGCCGCGGGACAGAAGAGGGGCAGGATTTACTTC. The chain employs TRBV5-4 and TRBJ2-7, with D perhaps matching TRBD1 (7 bases). Trimming pared 0 bases from V and 13 bases from J, leaving 26 bases between. CDR3 length equals 16 residues. CDR1 is SGHNT, CDR2 YYREEE, per germline (reference sequence).

V gene TRBV6-1 combines with J gene TRBJ1-2, with D unclear. V gave up 1 base and J gave up 0 bases, with 9 bases separating them. The V gene's germline CDR1 is MNHNS and CDR2 SASEGT. The CDR3 extends over 15 amino acids. The CDR3 DNA is TGTGCCAGCAGTGAAGAAGGCAGAACTAACTATGGCTACACCTTC. It translates to CASSEEGRTNYGYTF.

The chain employs TRBV30 and TRBJ1-5; D is uncertain. The length of the CDR3 is 13 residues. CDR1 GTSNPN and CDR2 SVGIG come from the germline V gene (reference sequence). V shed 4 bases and J shed 5 bases, with 12 bases lying between them. Written as DNA, the CDR3 is TGTGCCTGGACGCTCGGGTTGGATCAGCCCCAGCATTTT. This codes for CAWTLGLDQPQHF.

The chain couples TRBV5-1 to TRBJ2-1, with D possibly TRBD2 on 6 matching bases. This CDR3 contains 15 residues. V lost 5 bases and J lost 5, with 17 bases in between. Germline-derived CDR1 and CDR2 are SGHRS and YFSETQ. The CDR3 region is CASSLTLASHNEQFF. The CDR3 bases are TGCGCCAGCAGTTTGACACTAGCAAGCCACAATGAGCAGTTCTTC. Drawing the rest from reference TRBV5-1 and TRBJ2-1, the complete variable domain is KAGVTQTPRYLIKTRGQQVTLSCSPISGHRSVSWYQQTPGQGLQFLFEYFSETQRNKGNFPGRFSGRQFSNSRSEMNVSTLELGDSALYLCASSLTLASHNEQFFGPGTRLTVL.

The genes are TRBV11-3 and TRBJ2-7, with D perhaps matching TRBD2 (5 bases). Trimming shortened V by 0 bases and J by 3 bases, and 12 bases separated the two germline ends. The CDR3 is made up of 15 amino acids. Germline CDR1 reads SGHNT; CDR2 reads YENEEA. The CDR3 sequence is CASSLESGINYEQYF. As DNA, the CDR3 is TGTGCCAGCAGCTTAGAATCGGGGATCAACTACGAGCAGTACTTC.

The gene calls are TRBV7-2 and TRBJ2-7; unclear D gene. V dropped 1 base and J dropped 7 bases, with 5 bases sitting between them. In germline, CDR1 is SGHTA, CDR2 FQGNSA. The CDR3 runs to 11 residues. CDR3 loop: CASSLVEEQYF. The CDR3 nucleotides read TGTGCCAGCAGCTTAGTTGAGGAGCAGTACTTC.

The chain combines TRBV29-1 with TRBJ2-2; the D is unclear. V was clipped by 3 bases and J by 0 bases, with 8 bases between them. Germline V gives CDR1 SQVTM, CDR2 ANQGSEA. The CDR3 is made up of 14 amino acids. CDR3 coding DNA: TGCAGCGTTGAGCTGGGCGCGAACACCGGGGAGCTGTTTTTT. It yields the protein CSVELGANTGELFF.

Only one count was recorded for this clone. The chain is built from TRBV30 and TRBJ1-2; D unresolved. Germline loops: CDR1 GTSNPN, CDR2 SVGIG (reference sequence). With 2 bases removed from V and 4 bases from J, the gap between germline ends came to 8 bases. The length of the CDR3 is 12 residues. CDR3 bases: TGTGCCTGGAGTAAAGTAGGCTATGGCTACACCTTC. It is translated as CAWSKVGYGYTF.

The J gene is TRBJ2-1, the V gene TRBV19, with a possible D match to TRBD1 (6 bases). CDR1 is LNHDA, CDR2 SQIVND, per germline (reference sequence). The CDR3 sequence is 14 residues long. V dropped 0 bases and J dropped 7 bases, with 10 bases sitting between them. The CDR3 loop is CASSIEQGTNEQFF. CDR3 in DNA: TGTGCCAGTAGTATAGAGCAGGGGACGAATGAGCAGTTCTTC.

This clone has just a few counts. The chain couples TRBV7-2 to TRBJ2-5, with 8 bases lining up with TRBD2. J gave up 5 bases and V 3 bases, and 5 bases lay outside the gene matches. From germline, CDR1 is SGHTA and CDR2 FQGNSA. CDR3 length: 14 residues. CDR3 coding DNA: TGTGCCAGCAGCTTTCGGGGGGGCCGGGAGACCCAGTACTTC. This encodes CASSFRGGRETQYF.

The table lists this clone with a count of one. The chain carries TRBV7-2 and TRBJ2-1, with D unresolved. The CDR3 has 11 residues. Germline V gene sequence: CDR1 SGHTA, CDR2 FQGNSA. V lost 3 bases to trimming and J lost 6 bases, with 3 bases between them. The CDR3 DNA follows: TGTGCCAGCAGCTTCCTCAATGAGCAGTTCTTC. This translates into CASSFLNEQFF.

V gene TRBV19 combines with J gene TRBJ1-2; 8 bases fit TRBD1. CDR1 is LNHDA and CDR2 is SQIVND in the germline V gene (reference sequence). The CDR3 is 16 residues long. The junction had 11 bases not matched to a gene; V was cut back by 4 bases and J by 4 bases. Here the CDR3 reads CASSKSGQGNLYGYTF. Here the CDR3 DNA reads TGTGCCAGTAGTAAATCCGGACAGGGCAACCTCTATGGCTACACCTTC.

This chain connects TRBV7-9 to TRBJ2-2, with D possibly TRBD1 on 6 matching bases. Germline V CDR1 and CDR2: SEHNR, FQNEAQ (reference sequence). The V gene lost 8 bases and the J gene lost 5 bases, with 30 bases spanning the gap. CDR3 size: 19 residues. The CDR3 region is CASGTPFLGRGGSTGELFF. CDR3 DNA sequence: TGTGCCAGCGGGACCCCATTCCTCGGCAGGGGTGGGTCGACCGGGGAGCTGTTTTTT.

The chain is built from TRBV2 and TRBJ1-5; 8 bases are shared with TRBD1. V shed 5 bases and J 9 bases; nucleotides not matched to a gene: 12. CDR1 SNHLY and CDR2 FYNNEI come from the germline V gene. The CDR3 is made up of 15 amino acids. CDR3 DNA: TGTGCCAGCAGTTTGGACAGGGTGGGTGGAAGGCCCCAGCATTTT. Its translation: CASSLDRVGGRPQHF.

The V call is TRBV27, the J call TRBJ2-6; D is ambiguous. V was cut by 1 base and J by 3 bases, with 4 bases left in between. The CDR3 contains 14 residues. Germline-derived CDR1 and CDR2 are MNHEY and SMNVEV (reference sequence). Written as DNA, the CDR3 is TGTGCCAGCAGTTTATTGCTTGGGGCCAACGTCCTGACTTTC. Protein product: CASSLLLGANVLTF.